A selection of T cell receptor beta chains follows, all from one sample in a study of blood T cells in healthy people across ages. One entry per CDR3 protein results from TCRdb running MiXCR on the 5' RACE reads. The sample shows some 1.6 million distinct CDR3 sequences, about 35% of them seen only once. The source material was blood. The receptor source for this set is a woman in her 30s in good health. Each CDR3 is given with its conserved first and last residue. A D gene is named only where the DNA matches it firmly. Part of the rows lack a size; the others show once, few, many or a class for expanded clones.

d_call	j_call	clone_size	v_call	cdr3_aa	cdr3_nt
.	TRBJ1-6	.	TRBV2	CASRERSSPLHF	TGTGCCAGCAGGGAGCGAAGCTCACCCCTCCACTTT
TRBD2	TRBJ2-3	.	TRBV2	CASRRAGASTDTQYF	TGTGCCAGCAGACGAGCGGGGGCCAGCACAGATACGCAGTATTTT
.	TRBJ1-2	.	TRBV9	CASSPLADDYGYTF	TGTGCCAGCAGCCCCCTGGCAGACGACTATGGCTACACCTTC
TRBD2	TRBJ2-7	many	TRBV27	CASRLAGAHEQYF	TGTGCCAGCAGATTAGCGGGAGCCCACGAGCAGTACTTC
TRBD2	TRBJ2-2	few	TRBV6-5	CASRSGTYRTGELFF	TGTGCCAGCAGGAGCGGGACCTACAGAACCGGGGAGCTGTTTTTT
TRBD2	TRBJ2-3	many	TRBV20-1	CSARAPLAGSTDTQYF	TGCAGTGCTAGAGCCCCCCTAGCGGGAAGCACAGATACGCAGTATTTT
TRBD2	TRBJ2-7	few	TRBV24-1	CATSDWAGTTYEQYF	TGTGCCACCAGTGATTGGGCAGGGACTACCTACGAGCAGTACTTC
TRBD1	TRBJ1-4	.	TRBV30	CAWSLQGAGEKLFF	TGTGCCTGGAGTCTACAGGGGGCCGGAGAAAAACTGTTTTTT
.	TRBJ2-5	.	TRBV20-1	CSAHGGQGQETQYF	TGCAGTGCCCATGGGGGGCAGGGCCAAGAGACCCAGTACTTC
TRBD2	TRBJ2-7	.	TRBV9	CVSSPSGGGSGHEQYF	TGTGTCAGCAGCCCCTCGGGGGGAGGGTCTGGCCACGAGCAGTACTTC
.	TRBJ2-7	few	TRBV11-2	CASSLDVSRGHEQYF	TGTGCCAGCAGCTTAGATGTCTCCCGGGGGCACGAGCAGTACTTC
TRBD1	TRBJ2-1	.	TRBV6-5	CASSYQGQGGDEQFF	TGTGCCAGCAGTTACCAGGGACAGGGCGGGGATGAGCAGTTCTTC
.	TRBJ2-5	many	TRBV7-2	CASSIGGPQETQYF	TGTGCCAGCAGCATCGGCGGACCCCAAGAGACCCAGTACTTC
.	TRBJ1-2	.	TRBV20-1	CSAPDKGQTLGGYTF	TGCAGTGCCCCGGACAAGGGCCAAACCCTTGGGGGCTACACCTTC
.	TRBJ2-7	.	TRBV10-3	CATSEARGYEQYF	TGTGCCACCAGTGAGGCGAGGGGCTACGAGCAGTACTTC
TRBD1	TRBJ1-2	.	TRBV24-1	CATLGQGKDGYTF	TGTGCCACCCTGGGACAGGGGAAAGATGGCTACACCTTC
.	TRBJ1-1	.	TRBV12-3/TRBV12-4	CASSFDGDGAFF	TGTGCCAGCAGTTTTGACGGGGATGGAGCTTTCTTT
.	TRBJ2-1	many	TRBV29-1	CSVEGRNEQFF	TGCAGCGTTGAGGGGAGGAATGAGCAGTTCTTC
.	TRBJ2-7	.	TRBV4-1	CASSQAKGSVPSEQYF	TGCGCCAGCAGCCAAGCGAAGGGCTCGGTTCCCAGTGAGCAGTACTTC
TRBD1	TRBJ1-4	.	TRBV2	CASGGRGRDEKLFF	TGTGCCAGCGGGGGCAGGGGGCGGGATGAAAAACTGTTTTTT
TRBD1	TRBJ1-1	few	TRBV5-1	CASSLGQGAGKTEAFF	TGCGCCAGCAGCTTGGGGCAGGGGGCAGGAAAAACTGAAGCTTTCTTT
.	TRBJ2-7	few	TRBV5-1	CASSSIPTLTTTKIKKQYF	TGCGCCAGCAGCTCAATCCCTACTTTGACAACCACCAAAATAAAGAAGCAGTACTTC
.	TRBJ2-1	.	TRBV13	CASGWRDGYNEQFF	TGTGCCAGCGGCTGGCGGGACGGTTACAATGAGCAGTTCTTC
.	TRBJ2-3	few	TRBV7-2	CASTSGWPPLITDTQYF	TGTGCCAGCACCTCCGGGTGGCCTCCTTTAATCACAGATACGCAGTATTTT
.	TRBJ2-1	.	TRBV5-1	CASRGGASGEDNGQFF	TGCGCCAGCAGGGGGGGGGCTAGCGGTGAAGACAATGGGCAGTTCTTC
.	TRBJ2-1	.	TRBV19	CASSIDMATLNEQFF	TGTGCCAGTAGTATAGATATGGCAACGCTCAATGAGCAGTTCTTC